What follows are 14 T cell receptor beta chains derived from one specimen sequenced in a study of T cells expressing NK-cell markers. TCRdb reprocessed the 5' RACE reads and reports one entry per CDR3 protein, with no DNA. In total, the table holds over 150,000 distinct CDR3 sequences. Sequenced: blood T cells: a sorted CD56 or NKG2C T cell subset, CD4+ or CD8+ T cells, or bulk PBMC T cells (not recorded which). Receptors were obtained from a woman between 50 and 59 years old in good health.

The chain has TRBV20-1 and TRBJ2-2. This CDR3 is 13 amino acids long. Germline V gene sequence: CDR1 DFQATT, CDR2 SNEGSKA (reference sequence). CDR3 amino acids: CSARQMNTGELFF.

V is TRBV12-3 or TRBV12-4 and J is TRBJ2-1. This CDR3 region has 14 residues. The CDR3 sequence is CASILGSSYNEQFF.

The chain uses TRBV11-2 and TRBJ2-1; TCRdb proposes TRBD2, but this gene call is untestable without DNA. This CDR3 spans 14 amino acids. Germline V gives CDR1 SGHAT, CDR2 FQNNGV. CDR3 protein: CASSLVKAGVEQFF.

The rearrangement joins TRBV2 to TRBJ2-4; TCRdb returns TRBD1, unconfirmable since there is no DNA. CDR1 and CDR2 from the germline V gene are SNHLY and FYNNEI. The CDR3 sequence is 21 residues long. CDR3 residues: CASIGPQVGGGRVMVKNIQYF.

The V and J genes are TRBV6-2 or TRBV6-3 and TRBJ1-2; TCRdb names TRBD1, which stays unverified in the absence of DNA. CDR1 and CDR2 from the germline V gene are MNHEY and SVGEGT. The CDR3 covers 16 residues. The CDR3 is CASSPGRGQGWYGYTF.

The CDR3 region is CASSLAGVSGRDEQFF. The V gene is TRBV12-3 or TRBV12-4, the J gene TRBJ2-1; TCRdb selects TRBD2, and the lack of DNA leaves this call unchecked. This CDR3 has 16 amino acids.

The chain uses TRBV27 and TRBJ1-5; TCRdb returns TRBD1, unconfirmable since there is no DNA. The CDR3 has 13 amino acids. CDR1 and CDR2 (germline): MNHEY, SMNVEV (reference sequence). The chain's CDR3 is CATGDGNNQPQHF.

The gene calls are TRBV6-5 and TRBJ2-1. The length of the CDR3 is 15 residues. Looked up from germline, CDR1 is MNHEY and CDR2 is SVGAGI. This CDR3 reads CASSYLADSYNEQFF.

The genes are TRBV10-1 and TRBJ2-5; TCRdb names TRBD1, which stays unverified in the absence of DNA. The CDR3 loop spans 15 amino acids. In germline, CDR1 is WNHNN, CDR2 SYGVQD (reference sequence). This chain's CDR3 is CASSERQGPGETQYF.

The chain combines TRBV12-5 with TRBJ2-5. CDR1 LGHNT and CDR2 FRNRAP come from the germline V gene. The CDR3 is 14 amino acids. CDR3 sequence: CASGPSTSQETQYF.

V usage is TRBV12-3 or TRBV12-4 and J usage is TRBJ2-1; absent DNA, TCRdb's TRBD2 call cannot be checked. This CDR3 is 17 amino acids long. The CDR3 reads CASSDGLAEHSYNEQFF.

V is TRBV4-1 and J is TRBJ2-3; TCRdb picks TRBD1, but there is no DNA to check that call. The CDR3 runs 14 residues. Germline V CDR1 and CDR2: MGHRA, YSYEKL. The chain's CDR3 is CASSQPGGGDTQYF.

The CDR3 spells CASSLYSRGDYEQYF. The chain combines TRBV27 with TRBJ2-7; the TCRdb D gene call, TRBD1, has no DNA to confirm it. Germline CDR1 MNHEY, CDR2 SMNVEV (reference sequence). The CDR3 sequence is 15 residues long.

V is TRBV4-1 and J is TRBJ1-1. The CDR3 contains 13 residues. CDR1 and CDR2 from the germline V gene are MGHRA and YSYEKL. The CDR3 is CASSQERKSEAFF.